This entry is about one T cell receptor beta chain. Sequencing was performed with immunoSEQ multiplex PCR; in TCRdb, only in-frame clones are kept and a portion is missing. The profile covers approximately 150,000 clones, with around 86% appearing a single time and approximately 10% taken by the ten largest. Enrolled through a virtual design, the participants were between about 18 and 100 years of age and came from around 25 US areas. This record comes from a study of blood T cell repertoires in COVID-19. About the research overall: PBMCs, B-cell-depleted T cells, or T cells provided the cDNA or gDNA that made up the material.

CDR1 and CDR2 from the germline V gene are LNHNV and YYDKDF (reference sequence). The CDR3 length is 15 residues. The trim removed 0 bases at V and 5 bases at J, leaving 6 bases unmatched. The sample taken for sequencing was PBMCs or T cells enriched from blood (not recorded which). The sequence was collected from a man aged 60 to 69 who had recovered from COVID-19. The chain links TRBV15 to TRBJ1-2, with 7 positions matching TRBD1. For the CDR3, the DNA is TGTGCCACCAGCAGAGATTCAGGGACAGCTTATGGCTACACCTTC. Translating gives CATSRDSGTAYGYTF.